These T cell receptor beta chains were read from a single sample in a study of Ad26.COV2.S vaccination and SARS-CoV-2 variants. TCRdb's table, derived via immunoSEQ multiplex PCR, lists solely in-frame clones and lacks some. The table records approximately 280,000 clones, approximately 87% of them present only once. Sequencing was performed on peripheral blood, taken in a trial of Ad26.COV2.S vaccine versus placebo. All receptors come from a person aged 18-65 years who received the Ad26.COV2.S COVID-19 vaccine or a placebo. CDR3s include the opening cysteine and the closing phenylalanine or tryptophan.

TRBJ1-1 14 TRBV27 CASSFRTGVTEAFF
TRBJ2-2 14 TRBV5-1 CASSWQQGSGELFF
TRBJ2-7 14 TRBV13 CASSSKSFNYEQYF
TRBJ2-6 15 TRBV5-1 CASRDRASGANVLTF
TRBJ1-3 15 TRBV5-1 CASSLTGLSGNTIYF
TRBJ2-2 15 TRBV27 CASRRMASGTGELFF
TRBJ2-3 13 TRBV12-3/TRBV12-4 CASSRSRPDTQYF
TRBJ1-5 16 TRBV6-2/TRBV6-3 CASSSRFISGNQPQHF
TRBJ1-5 14 TRBV7-2 CASSSGTVNQPQHF
TRBJ2-1 15 TRBV3-1/TRBV3-2 CASSHGTSGIDEQFF
TRBJ1-5 15 TRBV5-1 CASSLDPGSNQPQHF
TRBJ1-1 12 TRBV3-1/TRBV3-2 CASSYGRGEAFF
TRBJ2-2 17 TRBV9 CASSLTPQGAGTGELFF
TRBJ1-5 12 TRBV28 CASSLFGQPQHF
TRBJ2-7 14 TRBV7-2 CASSFIGRAYEQYF
TRBJ1-6 14 TRBV19 CASTVASYNSPLHF
TRBJ2-1 14 TRBV2 CASSPSGGYNEQFF
TRBJ2-2 16 TRBV7-2 CASSSYLGRNTGELFF
TRBJ2-2 14 TRBV18 CASSPGQNTGELFF
TRBJ1-3 12 TRBV28 CASTPRGNTIYF
TRBJ1-5 16 TRBV4-1 CASSQPTGGPGQPQHF
TRBJ2-1 17 TRBV18 CASSPPKGGSSYNEQFF
TRBJ1-4 15 TRBV2 CASSDLSGTNEKLFF
TRBJ1-2 16 TRBV12-2 CASRLAKEAVNYGYTF
TRBJ1-2 12 TRBV11-2 CASLKGRWGYTF
TRBJ1-2 13 TRBV20-1 CSASYSGGFGYTF
TRBJ2-7 16 TRBV3-1/TRBV3-2 CASSQDQGAFSHEQYF
TRBJ1-1 13 TRBV18 CASSQGANTEAFF
TRBJ2-3 14 TRBV11-2 CASSPGQITDTQYF
TRBJ1-2 15 TRBV5-1 CASQPFRDGSRGYTF
TRBJ2-5 17 TRBV6-1 CASSEAFNRATGETQYF
TRBJ2-6 17 TRBV6-1 CASSVIFFSSGANVLTF
TRBJ1-1 14 TRBV5-1 CASSPRFSDTEAFF
TRBJ2-7 16 TRBV5-1 CASSVGSGTSSYEQYF
TRBJ2-1 16 TRBV6-6 CASSYSWLGVDNEQFF
TRBJ2-1 17 TRBV6-1 CASSATPGGARKSEQFF
TRBJ2-1 16 TRBV7-2 CASSLGAGGGGNEQFF
TRBJ1-2 12 TRBV30 CAWSIPEYGYTF
TRBJ1-6 17 TRBV5-1 CASSLNSRGSYNSPLHF
TRBJ2-7 19 TRBV15 CATSRDLSVRTSGMYEQYF
TRBJ2-5 12 TRBV5-4 CASSLGQETQYF
TRBJ1-3 14 TRBV28 CASRTGEGRNTIYF